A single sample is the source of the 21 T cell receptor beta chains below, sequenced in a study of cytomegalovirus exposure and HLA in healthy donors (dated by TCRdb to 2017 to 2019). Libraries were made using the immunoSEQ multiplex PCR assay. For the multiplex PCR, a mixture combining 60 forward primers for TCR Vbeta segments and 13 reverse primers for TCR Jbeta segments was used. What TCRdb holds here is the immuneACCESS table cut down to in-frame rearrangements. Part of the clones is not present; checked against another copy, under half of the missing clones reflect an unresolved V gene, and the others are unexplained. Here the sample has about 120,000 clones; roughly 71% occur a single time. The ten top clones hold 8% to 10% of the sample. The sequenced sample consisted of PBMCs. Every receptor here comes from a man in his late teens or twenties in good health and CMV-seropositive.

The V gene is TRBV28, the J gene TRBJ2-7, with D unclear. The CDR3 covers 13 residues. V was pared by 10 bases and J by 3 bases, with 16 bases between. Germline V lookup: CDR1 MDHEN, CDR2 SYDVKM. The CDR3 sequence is CATKARNNYEQYV. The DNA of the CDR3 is TGTGCCACGAAAGCCCGGAATAACTACGAGCAGTACGTC.

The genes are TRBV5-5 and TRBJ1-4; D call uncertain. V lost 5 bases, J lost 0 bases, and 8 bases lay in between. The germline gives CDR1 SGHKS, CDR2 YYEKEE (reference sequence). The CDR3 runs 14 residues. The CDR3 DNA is TGTGCCAGCAGAGTAACGGCAACTAATGAAAAACTGTTTTTT. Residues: CASRVTATNEKLFF.

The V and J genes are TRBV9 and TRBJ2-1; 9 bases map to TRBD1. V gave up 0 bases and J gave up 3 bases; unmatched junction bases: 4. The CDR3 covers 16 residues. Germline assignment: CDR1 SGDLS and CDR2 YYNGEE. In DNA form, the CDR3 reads TGTGCCAGCAGCGTAGAGGGACAGGGAAACTACAATGAGCAGTTCTTC. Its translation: CASSVEGQGNYNEQFF.

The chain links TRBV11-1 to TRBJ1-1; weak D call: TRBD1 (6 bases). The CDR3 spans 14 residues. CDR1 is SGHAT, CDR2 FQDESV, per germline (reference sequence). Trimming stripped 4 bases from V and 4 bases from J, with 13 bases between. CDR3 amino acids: CASSYMGQTTEAFF. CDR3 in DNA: TGTGCCAGCAGCTATATGGGACAAACCACTGAAGCTTTCTTT.

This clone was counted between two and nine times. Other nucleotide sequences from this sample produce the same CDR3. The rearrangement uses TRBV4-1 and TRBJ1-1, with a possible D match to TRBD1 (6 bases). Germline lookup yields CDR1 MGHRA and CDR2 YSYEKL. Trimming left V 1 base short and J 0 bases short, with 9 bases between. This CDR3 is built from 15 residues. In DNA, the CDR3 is TGCGCCAGCAGCCAAGGGACAGATATGAACACTGAAGCTTTCTTT. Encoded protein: CASSQGTDMNTEAFF.

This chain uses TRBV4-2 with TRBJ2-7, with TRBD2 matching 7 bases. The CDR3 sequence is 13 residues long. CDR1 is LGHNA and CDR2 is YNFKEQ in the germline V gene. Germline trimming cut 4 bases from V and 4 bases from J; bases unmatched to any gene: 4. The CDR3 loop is CASSPVGGYEQYF. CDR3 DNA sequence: TGTGCCAGCAGCCCGGTCGGGGGGTACGAGCAGTACTTC.

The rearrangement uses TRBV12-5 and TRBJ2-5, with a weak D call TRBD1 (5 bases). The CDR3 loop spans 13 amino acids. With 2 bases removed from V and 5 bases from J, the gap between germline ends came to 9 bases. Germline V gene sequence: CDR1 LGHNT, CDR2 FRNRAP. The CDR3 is CASGLQGLETQYF. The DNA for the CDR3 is TGTGCTAGTGGTTTGCAGGGATTGGAGACCCAGTACTTC.

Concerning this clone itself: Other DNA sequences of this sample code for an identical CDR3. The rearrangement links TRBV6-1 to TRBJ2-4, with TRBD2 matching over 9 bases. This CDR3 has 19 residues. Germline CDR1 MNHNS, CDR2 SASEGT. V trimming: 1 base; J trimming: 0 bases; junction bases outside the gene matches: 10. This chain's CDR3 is CASSEEYSSGGLAKNIQYF. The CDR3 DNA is TGTGCCAGCAGTGAAGAGTACAGTAGCGGGGGACTAGCCAAAAACATTCAGTACTTC.

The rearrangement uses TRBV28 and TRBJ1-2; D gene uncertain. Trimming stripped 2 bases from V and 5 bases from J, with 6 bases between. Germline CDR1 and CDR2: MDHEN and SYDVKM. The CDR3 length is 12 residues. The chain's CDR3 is CASSLRVYGYTF. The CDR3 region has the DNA TGTGCCAGCAGTTTACGAGTATATGGCTACACCTTC.

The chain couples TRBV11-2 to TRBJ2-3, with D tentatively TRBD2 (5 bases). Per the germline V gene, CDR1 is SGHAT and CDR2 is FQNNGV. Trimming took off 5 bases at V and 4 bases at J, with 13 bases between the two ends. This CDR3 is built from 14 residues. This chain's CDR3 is CASSLVDGADTQYF. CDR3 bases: TGTGCCAGCAGCCTGGTGGACGGGGCAGATACGCAGTATTTT.

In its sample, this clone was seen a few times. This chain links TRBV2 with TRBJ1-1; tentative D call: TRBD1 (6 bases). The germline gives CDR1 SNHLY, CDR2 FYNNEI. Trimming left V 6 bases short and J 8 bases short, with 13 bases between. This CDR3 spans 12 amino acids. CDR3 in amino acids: CASRNWTDEAFF. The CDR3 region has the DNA TGTGCCAGCAGGAACTGGACAGACGAAGCTTTCTTT. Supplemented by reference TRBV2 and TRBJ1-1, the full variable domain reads EPEVTQTPSHQVTQMGQEVILRCVPISNHLYFYWYRQILGQKVEFLVSFYNNEISEKSEIFDDQFSVERPDGSNFTLKIRSTKLEDSAMYFCASRNWTDEAFFGQGTRLTVV.

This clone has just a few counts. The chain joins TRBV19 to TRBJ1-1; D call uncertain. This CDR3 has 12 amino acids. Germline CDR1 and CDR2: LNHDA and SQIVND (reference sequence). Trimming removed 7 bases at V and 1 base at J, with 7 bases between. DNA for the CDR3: TGTGCCAGTACTCGGGGGAACACTGAAGCTTTCTTT. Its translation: CASTRGNTEAFF.

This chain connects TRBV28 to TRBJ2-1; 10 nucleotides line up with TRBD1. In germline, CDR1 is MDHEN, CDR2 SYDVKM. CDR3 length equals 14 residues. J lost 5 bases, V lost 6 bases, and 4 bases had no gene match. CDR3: CASRPDRGDNEQFF. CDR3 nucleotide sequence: TGTGCCAGCAGGCCGGACAGGGGGGACAATGAGCAGTTCTTC.

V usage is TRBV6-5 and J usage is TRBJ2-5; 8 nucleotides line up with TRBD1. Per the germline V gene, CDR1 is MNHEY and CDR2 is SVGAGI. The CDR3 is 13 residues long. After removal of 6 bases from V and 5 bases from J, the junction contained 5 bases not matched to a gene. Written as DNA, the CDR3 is TGTGCCAGCAGGCGAGACAGGGGTGAGACCCAGTACTTC. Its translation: CASRRDRGETQYF.

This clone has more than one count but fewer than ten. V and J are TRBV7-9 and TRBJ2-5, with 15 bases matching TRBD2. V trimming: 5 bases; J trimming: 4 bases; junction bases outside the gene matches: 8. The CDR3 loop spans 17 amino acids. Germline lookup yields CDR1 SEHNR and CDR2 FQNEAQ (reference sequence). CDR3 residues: CASSREGLAGGLETQYF. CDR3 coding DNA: TGTGCCAGCAGCCGCGAAGGACTAGCGGGGGGGCTAGAGACCCAGTACTTC.

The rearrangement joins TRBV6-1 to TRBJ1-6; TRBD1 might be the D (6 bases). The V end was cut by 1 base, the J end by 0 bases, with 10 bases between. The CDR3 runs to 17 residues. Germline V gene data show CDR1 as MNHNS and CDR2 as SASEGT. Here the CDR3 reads CASSEGQDSSYNSPLHF. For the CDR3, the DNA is TGTGCCAGCAGTGAAGGACAGGACAGCTCCTATAATTCACCCCTCCACTTT.

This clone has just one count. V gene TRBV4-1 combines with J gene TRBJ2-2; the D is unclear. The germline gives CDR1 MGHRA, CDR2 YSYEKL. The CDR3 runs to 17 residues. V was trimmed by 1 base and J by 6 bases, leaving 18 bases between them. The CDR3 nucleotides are TGCGCCAGCAGCCAAGTCGCCCGGAGTTCCCTGGCCGGGGAGCTGTTTTTT. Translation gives CASSQVARSSLAGELFF.

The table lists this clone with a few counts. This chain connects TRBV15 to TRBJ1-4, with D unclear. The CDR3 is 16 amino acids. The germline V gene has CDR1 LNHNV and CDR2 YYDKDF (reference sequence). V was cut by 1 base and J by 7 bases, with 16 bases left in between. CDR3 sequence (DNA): TGTGCCACCAGCAGAGTTATCGTCTTAGGAGGTGAAAAACTGTTTTTT. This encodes CATSRVIVLGGEKLFF.

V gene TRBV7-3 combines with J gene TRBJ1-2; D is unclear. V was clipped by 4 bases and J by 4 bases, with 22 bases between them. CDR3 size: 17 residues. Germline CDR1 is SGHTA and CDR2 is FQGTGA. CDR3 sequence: CASSSRGGGDYVYGYTF. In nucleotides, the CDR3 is TGTGCCAGCAGCTCCCGAGGCGGAGGCGATTACGTCTATGGCTACACCTTC.

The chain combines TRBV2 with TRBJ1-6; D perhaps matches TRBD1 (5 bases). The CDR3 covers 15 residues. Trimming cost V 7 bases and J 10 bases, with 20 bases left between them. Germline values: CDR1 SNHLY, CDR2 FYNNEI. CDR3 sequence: CASTKATAGRSPLHF. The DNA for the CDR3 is TGTGCCAGCACCAAGGCGACAGCAGGGAGGTCACCCCTCCACTTT.

The CDR3 protein is CASSLVGVRTPSGAFF. For the CDR3, the DNA is TGTGCCAGCAGCTTAGTAGGCGTCAGAACCCCGAGCGGAGCTTTCTTT. The chain employs TRBV11-2 and TRBJ1-1, with D hard to call. Trimming left V 1 base short and J 10 bases short, with 22 bases between. The CDR3 is 16 residues long. The germline CDR1 and CDR2 sequences are SGHAT and FQNNGV.